These 17 T cell receptor beta chains share one sample of origin, sequenced in a study of T-cell reconstitution after alpha-beta-depleted transplantation in children. Molecular barcoding with unique molecular identifiers was used for the TCRbeta library. Via MiXCR, TCRdb re-called the PCR reads, giving one row per CDR3 protein. The sample lists over 550,000 distinct CDR3 sequences, under 12% occurring once. The material sequenced was PBMCs from the stem cell graft donor, taken from the stem cell graft. These receptors were taken from a human donor who donated a stem cell graft to a child with acute myeloid leukemia.

This clonotype was seen more than once but under ten times. The rearrangement links TRBV10-3 to TRBJ2-1, with D perhaps TRBD2 (6 bases). CDR1 and CDR2 (germline): ENHRY, SYGVKD. V lost 3 bases, J lost 0 bases, and 12 bases lay in between. The CDR3 spans 16 residues. DNA for the CDR3: TGTGCCATCAGTGAAGGTCGGGGGAGCTCCTACAATGAGCAGTTCTTC. Encoded protein: CAISEGRGSSYNEQFF.

This clonotype was seen repeatedly, ten times or more. The chain couples TRBV20-1 to TRBJ2-1, with TRBD1 matching over 11 bases. This CDR3 has 13 amino acids. Looked up from germline, CDR1 is DFQATT and CDR2 is SNEGSKA (reference sequence). V dropped 8 bases and J dropped 7; count of bases not matched to a gene: 7. The chain's CDR3 is CSQRTGGKNEQFF. In nucleotides, the CDR3 is TGCAGTCAAAGGACAGGGGGCAAAAATGAGCAGTTCTTC.

This clonotype appeared a few times. The genes are TRBV28 and TRBJ2-1; D gene unclear. This CDR3 contains 15 residues. Germline V gene sequence: CDR1 MDHEN, CDR2 SYDVKM. Trimming removed 4 bases at V and 0 bases at J, with 10 bases between. The CDR3 sequence is CASSYTGHSYNEQFF. The CDR3 DNA is TGTGCCAGCAGTTATACGGGCCACTCCTACAATGAGCAGTTCTTC.

This clonotype has ten or more counts. CDR3 in amino acids: CSATQASGANVLTF. Written as DNA, the CDR3 is TGCAGTGCGACCCAGGCCTCTGGGGCCAACGTCCTGACTTTC. The chain carries TRBV20-1 and TRBJ2-6; D is ambiguous. Per the germline V gene, CDR1 is DFQATT and CDR2 is SNEGSKA (reference sequence). V lost 6 bases, J lost 0 bases, and 9 bases lay in between. The CDR3 totals 14 residues.

This clonotype was counted a few times. V gene TRBV24-1 combines with J gene TRBJ2-5, with 16 bases matching TRBD2. Germline CDR1 is KGHDR and CDR2 is SFDVKD. This CDR3 is built from 15 residues. V shed 9 bases and J 1 base; nucleotides not matched to a gene: 1. The CDR3 DNA sequence: TGTGCCACCGGGACTAGCGGGAGGGTCCAAGAGACCCAGTACTTC. Its translation: CATGTSGRVQETQYF.

This clonotype has ten or more counts. The V gene is TRBV7-9, the J gene TRBJ2-3, with 7 bases fitting TRBD1. Germline CDR1 reads SEHNR; CDR2 reads FQNEAQ (reference sequence). This CDR3 has 16 residues. The ends lost 5 bases at V and 1 base at J; junction bases unmatched: 9. The CDR3 DNA reads as TGTGCCAGCAGCGCGTTAGAAACAGGGGGCACAGATACGCAGTATTTT. Translation gives CASSALETGGTDTQYF.

This clonotype has just a few counts. The chain has TRBV5-5 and TRBJ2-7; 8 positions match TRBD1. This CDR3 has 14 residues. With V trimmed by 4 bases and J by 4 bases, 7 bases remained unmatched. Germline V gene data show CDR1 as SGHKS and CDR2 as YYEKEE (reference sequence). The CDR3: CASSRYQGAYEQYF. CDR3 nucleotide sequence: TGTGCCAGCAGCAGGTATCAGGGGGCATACGAGCAGTACTTC. Full variable domain (outside the CDR3, taken from reference TRBV5-5 and TRBJ2-7): DAGVTQSPTHLIKTRGQQVTLRCSPISGHKSVSWYQQVLGQGPQFIFQYYEKEERGRGNFPDRFSARQFPNYSSELNVNALLLGDSALYLCASSRYQGAYEQYFGPGTRLTVT.

There are a few counts of this clonotype. The V call is TRBV28, the J call TRBJ1-1; D may be TRBD1 (5 bases). The CDR3 is made up of 16 amino acids. Deletions cut 7 bases from V and 0 bases from J, with 18 bases between. Germline CDR1 reads MDHEN; CDR2 reads SYDVKM. The CDR3 DNA follows: TGTGCCAGCACCAGGGCGAGAGCCGTAATGAACACTGAAGCTTTCTTT. This codes for CASTRARAVMNTEAFF.

In this sample, this clonotype turned up a few times. The chain has TRBV5-1 and TRBJ1-6; the match to TRBD1 covers 8 bases. V gave up 2 bases and J gave up 8 bases; unmatched junction bases: 9. Germline V gene lookup returns CDR1 SGHRS and CDR2 YFSETQ. CDR3 length: 16 residues. CDR3 loop: CASSLADRDGDSPLHF. The DNA for the CDR3 is TGCGCCAGCAGCTTAGCGGACAGGGATGGCGATTCACCCCTCCACTTT.

This clonotype was seen a few times. The V call is TRBV29-1, the J call TRBJ2-7; TRBD2 matches at 10 bases. Germline V lookup: CDR1 SQVTM, CDR2 ANQGSEA. The CDR3 is 14 amino acids. Trimming took 7 bases from V and 5 from J; bases not matched to a gene: 11. The CDR3 DNA reads TGCAGCGCCAACCCTGGGACTAGCGCCCACGAGCAGTACTTC. Its translation is CSANPGTSAHEQYF.

In its sample, this clonotype was seen many times. This chain connects TRBV6-4 to TRBJ2-2, with 9 bases lining up with TRBD1. The CDR3 is 18 amino acids. Germline CDR1 MRHNA, CDR2 SNTAGT. V lost 2 bases to trimming and J lost 0 bases; unmatched junction nucleotides: 7. The chain's CDR3 is CASSDPTYRGPNTGELFF. In nucleotides, the CDR3 is TGTGCCAGCAGTGACCCCACATACAGGGGGCCGAACACCGGGGAGCTGTTTTTT.

This clonotype showed up many times. The chain carries TRBV12-3 or TRBV12-4 and TRBJ2-7, with D possibly TRBD1 on 5 matching bases. This CDR3 has 11 residues. V shed 4 bases and J shed 11 bases, with 12 bases lying between them. The CDR3 DNA reads TGTGCCAGCAGTTACGACAGTTGGGAGTACTTC. Amino acids: CASSYDSWEYF.

This chain uses TRBV20-1 with TRBJ2-2, with a tentative D call TRBD1 (7 bases). With 6 bases removed from V and 1 base from J, the gap between germline ends came to 18 bases. CDR3 length: 16 residues. The germline V gene encodes CDR1 DFQATT and CDR2 SNEGSKA (reference sequence). The CDR3 sequence: CSAPRGVGLNTGELFF. The CDR3 DNA reads as TGCAGTGCCCCCAGGGGGGTCGGGCTGAACACCGGGGAGCTGTTTTTT.

This chain uses TRBV5-5 with TRBJ2-7; D possibly corresponds to TRBD2 (6 bases). Germline lookup yields CDR1 SGHKS and CDR2 YYEKEE (reference sequence). This CDR3 region has 14 residues. V lost 7 bases, J lost 0 bases, and 14 bases lay in between. CDR3 coding DNA: TGTGCCAGCGGCCCGGAGGGGAGCTCCTACGAGCAGTACTTC. It translates to CASGPEGSSYEQYF.

J is TRBJ2-1 and V is TRBV4-3, with 7 positions matching TRBD2. The CDR3 runs 16 residues. Germline V gene lookup returns CDR1 LGHNA and CDR2 YSLEER. The junction had 2 bases not matched to a gene; V was cut back by 0 bases and J by 0 bases. CDR3 sequence: CASSQELAASYNEQFF. CDR3 DNA sequence: TGCGCCAGCAGCCAAGAGCTAGCGGCCTCCTACAATGAGCAGTTCTTC.

The chain is built from TRBV5-4 and TRBJ1-1; D may be TRBD1 (6 bases). This CDR3 spans 16 amino acids. CDR1 and CDR2 (germline): SGHNT, YYREEE (reference sequence). The ends were cut back, 6 bases at V and 2 bases at J, with 20 bases in the middle. The CDR3 nucleotides are TGTGCCAGCACCGTGAGTCAGACAGGTCCTAACACTGAAGCTTTCTTT. This encodes CASTVSQTGPNTEAFF.

This clonotype was seen ten or more times. CDR3 sequence reads: CASSLGTSSYNEQFF. CDR3 in DNA: TGTGCCAGCAGTTTAGGGACCTCCTCCTACAATGAGCAGTTCTTC. V gene TRBV12-3 or TRBV12-4 combines with J gene TRBJ2-1, with D hard to call. The CDR3 extends over 15 amino acids. V lost 1 base to trimming and J lost 0 bases, with 7 bases between them.